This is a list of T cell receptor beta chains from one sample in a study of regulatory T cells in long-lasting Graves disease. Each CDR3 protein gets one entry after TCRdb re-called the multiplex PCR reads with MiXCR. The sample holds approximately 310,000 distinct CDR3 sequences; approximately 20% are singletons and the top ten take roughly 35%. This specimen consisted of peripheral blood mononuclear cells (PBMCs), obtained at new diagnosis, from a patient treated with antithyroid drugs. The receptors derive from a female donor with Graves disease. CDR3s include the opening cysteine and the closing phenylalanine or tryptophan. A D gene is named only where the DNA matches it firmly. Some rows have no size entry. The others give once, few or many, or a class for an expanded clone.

CDR3aa: CASRRLSGLDGEQYF
CDR3nt: TGTGCCAGCAGGAGACTTAGCGGTCTGGACGGCGAGCAGTACTTC
abundance: many
j_gene: TRBJ2-7
d_gene: .
v_gene: TRBV2

CDR3aa: CSGFTGGSTDTQYF
CDR3nt: TGCAGTGGGTTTACGGGAGGGAGCACAGATACGCAGTATTTT
abundance: few
j_gene: TRBJ2-3
d_gene: TRBD2
v_gene: TRBV20-1

CDR3aa: CASSFLWAGQERSPLHF
CDR3nt: TGTGCCAGCAGTTTCTTGTGGGCGGGACAAGAACGTTCACCCCTCCACTTT
abundance: many
j_gene: TRBJ1-6
d_gene: .
v_gene: TRBV27

CDR3aa: CSVEVTGGPENIQYF
CDR3nt: TGCAGCGTTGAGGTAACGGGAGGGCCGGAAAACATTCAGTACTTC
abundance: .
j_gene: TRBJ2-4
d_gene: TRBD2
v_gene: TRBV29-1

CDR3aa: CAISDARDSPYEQYF
CDR3nt: TGTGCCATCAGCGATGCTCGGGACAGTCCCTACGAGCAGTACTTC
abundance: many
j_gene: TRBJ2-7
d_gene: TRBD1
v_gene: TRBV10-3

CDR3aa: CSALREGASGGYTF
CDR3nt: TGCAGCGCCCTACGTGAGGGGGCTAGTGGTGGCTACACCTTC
abundance: many
j_gene: TRBJ1-2
d_gene: TRBD1
v_gene: TRBV29-1

CDR3aa: CASSNQVGDRSSYEQYF
CDR3nt: TGTGCCAGCAGCAACCAGGTGGGGGACAGGAGCTCCTACGAGCAGTACTTC
abundance: many
j_gene: TRBJ2-7
d_gene: TRBD1
v_gene: TRBV9

CDR3aa: CASSYSNGAPEQYF
CDR3nt: TGTGCCAGCAGTTACTCGAATGGGGCCCCCGAGCAGTACTTC
abundance: many
j_gene: TRBJ2-7
d_gene: .
v_gene: TRBV6-5

CDR3aa: CASLDLGTGPKNIQYF
CDR3nt: TGTGCCAGCCTCGACTTGGGTACAGGGCCGAAAAACATTCAGTACTTC
abundance: many
j_gene: TRBJ2-4
d_gene: .
v_gene: TRBV6-1

CDR3aa: CASSLSGGIGRHNEQFF
CDR3nt: TGTGCCAGCAGTTTATCGGGGGGAATTGGTAGGCACAATGAGCAGTTCTTC
abundance: many
j_gene: TRBJ2-1
d_gene: .
v_gene: TRBV27

CDR3aa: CASSGGWDRDNYSNQPQHF
CDR3nt: TGTGCCAGCAGTGGAGGGTGGGACAGGGATAACTATAGCAATCAGCCCCAGCATTTT
abundance: many
j_gene: TRBJ1-5
d_gene: TRBD1
v_gene: TRBV2

CDR3aa: CASSGPPQETQYF
CDR3nt: TGTGCCAGCAGTGGGCCTCCCCAAGAGACCCAGTACTTC
abundance: .
j_gene: TRBJ2-5
d_gene: .
v_gene: TRBV28

CDR3aa: CASSLSRELFF
CDR3nt: TGTGCCAGCAGCCTTTCGAGGGAGCTGTTTTTT
abundance: .
j_gene: TRBJ2-2
d_gene: .
v_gene: TRBV28

CDR3aa: CASSFTGFYEQYF
CDR3nt: TGTGCCAGCAGTTTCACGGGGTTCTACGAGCAGTACTTC
abundance: once
j_gene: TRBJ2-7
d_gene: .
v_gene: TRBV12-3/TRBV12-4

CDR3aa: CATSLAGESYEQYF
CDR3nt: TGTGCCACCAGTCTGGCAGGCGAATCCTACGAGCAGTACTTC
abundance: many
j_gene: TRBJ2-7
d_gene: .
v_gene: TRBV24-1

CDR3aa: CASSYAGGLYTEAFF
CDR3nt: TGTGCCAGCAGTTATGCGGGGGGGTTGTACACTGAAGCTTTCTTT
abundance: many
j_gene: TRBJ1-1
d_gene: .
v_gene: TRBV12-3/TRBV12-4

CDR3aa: CASRRTGATEAFF
CDR3nt: TGTGCCAGCAGAAGGACAGGGGCAACTGAAGCTTTCTTT
abundance: many
j_gene: TRBJ1-1
d_gene: TRBD1
v_gene: TRBV12-3/TRBV12-4

CDR3aa: CAISEPLGQGHYGYTF
CDR3nt: TGTGCCATCAGTGAGCCCCTAGGACAGGGCCACTATGGCTACACCTTC
abundance: many
j_gene: TRBJ1-2
d_gene: TRBD1
v_gene: TRBV10-3

CDR3aa: CASSPSKGAVNTEAFF
CDR3nt: TGTGCCAGCAGTCCCTCGAAGGGGGCGGTGAACACTGAAGCTTTCTTT
abundance: .
j_gene: TRBJ1-1
d_gene: TRBD1
v_gene: TRBV28

CDR3aa: CASSPGGSRYNEQFF
CDR3nt: TGTGCCAGCAGCCCGGGGGGGAGTAGGTACAATGAGCAGTTCTTC
abundance: many
j_gene: TRBJ2-1
d_gene: TRBD2
v_gene: TRBV28

CDR3aa: CANSVRDRPYEQYF
CDR3nt: TGTGCCAACAGTGTCCGGGACAGGCCCTACGAGCAGTACTTC
abundance: .
j_gene: TRBJ2-7
d_gene: TRBD1
v_gene: TRBV28

CDR3aa: CSARGTGVDTEAFF
CDR3nt: TGCAGTGCTAGGGGCACAGGGGTTGACACTGAAGCTTTCTTT
abundance: many
j_gene: TRBJ1-1
d_gene: TRBD1
v_gene: TRBV20-1

CDR3aa: CASSRNGLNSYEQYF
CDR3nt: TGTGCCAGCAGCCGGAACGGACTCAACTCCTACGAGCAGTACTTC
abundance: many
j_gene: TRBJ2-7
d_gene: .
v_gene: TRBV13

CDR3aa: CASSEDRGTYEQYF
CDR3nt: TGTGCCAGCAGTGAGGACAGGGGAACCTACGAGCAGTACTTC
abundance: many
j_gene: TRBJ2-7
d_gene: TRBD1
v_gene: TRBV2

CDR3aa: CAISVATPARYNSPLHF
CDR3nt: TGTGCCATCAGTGTCGCGACCCCTGCACGCTATAATTCACCCCTCCACTTT
abundance: many
j_gene: TRBJ1-6
d_gene: .
v_gene: TRBV10-3

CDR3aa: CASSERSGRSYNEQFF
CDR3nt: TGTGCCAGCAGCGAACGGAGCGGGAGGAGCTACAATGAGCAGTTCTTC
abundance: many
j_gene: TRBJ2-1
d_gene: TRBD2
v_gene: TRBV11-2

CDR3aa: CASSESRGKETQYF
CDR3nt: TGTGCCAGCAGTGAGTCGCGAGGGAAAGAGACCCAGTACTTC
abundance: .
j_gene: TRBJ2-5
d_gene: .
v_gene: TRBV12-3/TRBV12-4

CDR3aa: CASSFGYRAYNEQFF
CDR3nt: TGTGCCAGCAGCTTTGGGTATCGGGCCTACAATGAGCAGTTCTTC
abundance: many
j_gene: TRBJ2-1
d_gene: .
v_gene: TRBV5-4

CDR3aa: CASSLSQQETQYF
CDR3nt: TGTGCCAGCAGCTTATCACAGCAAGAGACCCAGTACTTC
abundance: many
j_gene: TRBJ2-5
d_gene: .
v_gene: TRBV7-3

CDR3aa: CATAWGTRSYEQYF
CDR3nt: TGTGCCACCGCTTGGGGGACACGGTCCTACGAGCAGTACTTC
abundance: many
j_gene: TRBJ2-7
d_gene: .
v_gene: TRBV28

CDR3aa: CASSLAWGEQLFF
CDR3nt: TGCGCCAGCAGCTTGGCCTGGGGGGAACAGCTGTTTTTT
abundance: many
j_gene: TRBJ2-2
d_gene: .
v_gene: TRBV5-1